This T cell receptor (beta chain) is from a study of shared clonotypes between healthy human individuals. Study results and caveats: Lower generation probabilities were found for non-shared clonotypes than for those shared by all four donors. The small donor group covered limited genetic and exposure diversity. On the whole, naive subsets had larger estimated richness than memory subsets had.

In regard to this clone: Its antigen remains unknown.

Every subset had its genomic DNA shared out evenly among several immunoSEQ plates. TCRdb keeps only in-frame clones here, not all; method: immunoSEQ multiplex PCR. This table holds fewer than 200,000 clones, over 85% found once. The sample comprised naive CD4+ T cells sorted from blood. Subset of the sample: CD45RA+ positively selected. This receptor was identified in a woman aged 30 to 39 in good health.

This CDR3 reads CASSYSRQQPQHF. The CDR3 DNA reads TGTGCCAGCAGTTACTCGAGGCAGCAGCCCCAGCATTTT. The genes are TRBV6-6 and TRBJ1-5; D unclear. V was trimmed by 0 bases and J by 7 bases, leaving 7 bases between them. The CDR3 length is 13 residues. Germline values: CDR1 MNHNY, CDR2 SVGAGI (reference sequence).